This T cell receptor (beta chain) was retrieved from a study of T cell responses to AZD1222 COVID-19 vaccine. Germline lookup yields CDR1 LNHDA and CDR2 SQIVND (reference sequence). Trimming cost V 9 bases and J 0 bases, with 8 bases left between them. This CDR3 is 13 amino acids long. General study findings and limits: Reports say nearly half of spike-specific TCRs go after unmutated variant regions. Repertoires were sampled only after the peak T cell response. Donors were largely white British and mainly female; clonal diversity was possibly underestimated.

With respect to this clone: Its antigen is still unknown.

The table came from immunoSEQ multiplex PCR; TCRdb's copy has only in-frame clones and leaves some out. The table has approximately 70,000 clones, approximately 80% seen once. The source was peripheral blood, collected 28 days after the second AZD1222 dose. The clonotype originates from an adult who received the AZD1222 COVID-19 vaccine. The V call is TRBV19, the J call TRBJ2-2; D is ambiguous. DNA for the CDR3: TGTGCCAGCAGGATCCCGAACACCGGGGAGCTGTTTTTT. It is translated as CASRIPNTGELFF. Full variable domain (missing parts from reference TRBV19 and TRBJ2-2): DGGITQSPKYLFRKEGQNVTLSCEQNLNHDAMYWYRQDPGQGLRLIYYSQIVNDFQKGDIAEGYSVSREKKESFPLTVTSAQKNPTAFYLCASRIPNTGELFFGEGSRLTVL.